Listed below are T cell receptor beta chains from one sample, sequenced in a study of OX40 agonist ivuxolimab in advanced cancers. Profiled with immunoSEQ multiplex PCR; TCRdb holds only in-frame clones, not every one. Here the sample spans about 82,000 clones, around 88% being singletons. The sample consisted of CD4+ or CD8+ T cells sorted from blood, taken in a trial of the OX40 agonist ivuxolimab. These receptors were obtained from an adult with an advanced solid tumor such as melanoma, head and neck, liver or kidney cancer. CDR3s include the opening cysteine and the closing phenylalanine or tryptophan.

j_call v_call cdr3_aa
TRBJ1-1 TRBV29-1 CSVDTGFGTEAFF
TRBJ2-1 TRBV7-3 CASSTQGLAGANEQFF
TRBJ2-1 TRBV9 CASSWGENEQFF
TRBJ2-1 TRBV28 CASSFPLAGAFHYNEQFF
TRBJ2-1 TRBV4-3 CASSRLERDYNEQFF
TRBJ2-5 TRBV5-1 CASSLAGLAGVETQYF
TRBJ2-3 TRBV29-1 CSVGRTGATDTQYF
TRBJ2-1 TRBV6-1 CASTIGGSYNEQFF
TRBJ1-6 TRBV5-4 CASKSGQTNSPLHF
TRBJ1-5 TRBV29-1 CSVGEARNQPQHF
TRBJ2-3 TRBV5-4 CASSLAGVRPDTQYF
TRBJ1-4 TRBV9 CASSLSAGTEKLFF
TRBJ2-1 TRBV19 CASIQPPGEQFF
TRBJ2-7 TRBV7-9 CASSHRDNGLLF
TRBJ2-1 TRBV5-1 CASREGSGRFNEQFF
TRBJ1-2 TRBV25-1 CASSGNSYGYTF
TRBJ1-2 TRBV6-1 CASSPERDYGYTF
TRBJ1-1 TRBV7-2 CASSLGQGIEAFF
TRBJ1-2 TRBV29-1 CSVEAGGNYGYTF
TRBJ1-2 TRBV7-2 CASSPDDRGRGYTF
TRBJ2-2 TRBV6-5 CASSKSAGNTGELFF
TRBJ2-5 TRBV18 CASSSGQEQETQYF
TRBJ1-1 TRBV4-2 CASSWDRGEAFF
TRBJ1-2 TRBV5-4 CASSLGGGGDYGYTF
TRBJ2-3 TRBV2 CASSPIRATDTQYF
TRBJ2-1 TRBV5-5 CASSLASTPHEQFF
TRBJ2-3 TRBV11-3 CASSPGTSGYTDTQYF
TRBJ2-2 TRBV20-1 CSAGNTGELFF
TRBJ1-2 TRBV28 CASSRVNYGYTF
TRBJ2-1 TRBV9 CASSPGQGTYNEQFF
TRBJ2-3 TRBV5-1 CASRPVAGVDTQYF
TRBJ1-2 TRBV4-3 CASSQGIQNYGYTF
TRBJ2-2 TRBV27 CASRGNRANTGELFF
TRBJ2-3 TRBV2 CASSVSGGSTDTQYF
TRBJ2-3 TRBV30 CAWSRAGGADTQYF
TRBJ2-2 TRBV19 CASSIMALTRPGELFF
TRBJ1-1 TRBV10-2 CATLGRGNTEAFF
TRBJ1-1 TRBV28 CASSLGQMNTEAFF
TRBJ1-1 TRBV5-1 CASSLGRSGNTEAFF
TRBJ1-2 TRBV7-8 CASSFGGLTSAGGYTF
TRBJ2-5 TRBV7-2 CASSPSGGAQTQYF
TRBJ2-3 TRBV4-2 CASSQDGRYTDTQYF